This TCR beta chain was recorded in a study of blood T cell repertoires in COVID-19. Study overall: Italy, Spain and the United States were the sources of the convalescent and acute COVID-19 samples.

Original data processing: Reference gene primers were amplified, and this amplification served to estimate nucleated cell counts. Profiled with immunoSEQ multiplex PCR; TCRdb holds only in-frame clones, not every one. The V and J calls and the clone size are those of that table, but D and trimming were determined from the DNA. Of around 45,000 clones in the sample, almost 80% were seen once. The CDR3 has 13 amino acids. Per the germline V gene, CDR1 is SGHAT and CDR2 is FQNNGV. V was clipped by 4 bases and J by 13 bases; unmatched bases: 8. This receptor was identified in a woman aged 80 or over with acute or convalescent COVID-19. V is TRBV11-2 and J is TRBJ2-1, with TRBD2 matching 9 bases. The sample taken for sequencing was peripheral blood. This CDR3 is CASSSGLARGQFF. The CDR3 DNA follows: TGTGCCAGCAGCTCCGGACTAGCGAGGGGACAGTTCTTC. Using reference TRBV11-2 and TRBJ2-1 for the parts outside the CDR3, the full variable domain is EAGVAQSPRYKIIEKRQSVAFWCNPISGHATLYWYQQILGQGPKLLIQFQNNGVVDDSQLPKDRFSAERLKGVDSTLKIQPAKLEDSAVYLCASSSGLARGQFFGPGTRLTVL.